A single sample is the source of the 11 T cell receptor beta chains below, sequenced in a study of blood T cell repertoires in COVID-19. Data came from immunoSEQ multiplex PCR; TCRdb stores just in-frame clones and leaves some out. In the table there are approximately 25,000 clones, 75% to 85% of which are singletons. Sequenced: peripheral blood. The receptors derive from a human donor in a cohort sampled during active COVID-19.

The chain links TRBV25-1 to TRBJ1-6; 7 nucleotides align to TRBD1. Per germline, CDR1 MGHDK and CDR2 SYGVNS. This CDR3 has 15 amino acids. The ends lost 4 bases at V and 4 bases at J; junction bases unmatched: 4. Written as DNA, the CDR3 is TGTGCCAGCAGTGCTGGGACAGCATATAATTCACCCCTCCACTTT. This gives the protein CASSAGTAYNSPLHF.

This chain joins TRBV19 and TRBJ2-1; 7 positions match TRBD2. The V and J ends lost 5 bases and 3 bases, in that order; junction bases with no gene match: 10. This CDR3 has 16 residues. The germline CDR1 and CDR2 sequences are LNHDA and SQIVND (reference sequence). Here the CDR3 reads CASSFTGTTLYNEQFF. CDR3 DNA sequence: TGTGCCAGTAGTTTCACCGGGACTACCCTCTACAATGAGCAGTTCTTC.

CDR3 sequence reads: CASSSTGLYEKLFF. As DNA, the CDR3 is TGCGCCAGCAGCTCCACGGGACTGTACGAAAAACTGTTTTTT. The chain combines TRBV5-1 with TRBJ1-4; tentatively, D is TRBD1 (5 bases). This CDR3 has 14 residues. CDR1 is SGHRS and CDR2 is YFSETQ in the germline V gene. V lost 3 bases and J lost 8, with 14 bases in between.

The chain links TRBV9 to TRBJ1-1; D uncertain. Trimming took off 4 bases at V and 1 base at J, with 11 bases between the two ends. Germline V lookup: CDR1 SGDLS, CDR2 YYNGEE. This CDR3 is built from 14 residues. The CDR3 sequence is CASSPRTANTEAFF. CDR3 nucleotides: TGTGCCAGCAGCCCCAGAACAGCGAACACTGAAGCTTTCTTT.

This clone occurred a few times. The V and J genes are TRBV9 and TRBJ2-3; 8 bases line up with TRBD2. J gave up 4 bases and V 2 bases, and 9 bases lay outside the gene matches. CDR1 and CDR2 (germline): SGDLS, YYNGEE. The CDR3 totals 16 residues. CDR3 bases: TGTGCCAGCAGCGTCCCCCGCGCGGGAGGCCCAGATACGCAGTATTTT. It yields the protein CASSVPRAGGPDTQYF. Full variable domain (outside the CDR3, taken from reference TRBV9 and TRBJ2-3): DSGVTQTPKHLITATGQRVTLRCSPRSGDLSVYWYQQSLDQGLQFLIQYYNGEERAKGNILERFSAQQFPDLHSELNLSSLELGDSALYFCASSVPRAGGPDTQYFGPGTRLTVL.

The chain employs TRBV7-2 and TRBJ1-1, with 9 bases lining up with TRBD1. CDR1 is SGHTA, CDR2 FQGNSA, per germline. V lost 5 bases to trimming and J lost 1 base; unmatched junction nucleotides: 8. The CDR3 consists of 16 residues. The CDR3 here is CASSPAGTGRNTEAFF. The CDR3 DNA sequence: TGTGCCAGCAGCCCCGCCGGGACAGGGAGGAACACTGAAGCTTTCTTT.

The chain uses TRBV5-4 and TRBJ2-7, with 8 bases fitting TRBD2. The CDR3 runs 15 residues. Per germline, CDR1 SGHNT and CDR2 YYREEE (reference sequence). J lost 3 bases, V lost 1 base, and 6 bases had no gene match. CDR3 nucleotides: TGTGCCAGCAGCTTGAGCGATGCGGGGGGCTACGAGCAGTACTTC. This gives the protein CASSLSDAGGYEQYF.

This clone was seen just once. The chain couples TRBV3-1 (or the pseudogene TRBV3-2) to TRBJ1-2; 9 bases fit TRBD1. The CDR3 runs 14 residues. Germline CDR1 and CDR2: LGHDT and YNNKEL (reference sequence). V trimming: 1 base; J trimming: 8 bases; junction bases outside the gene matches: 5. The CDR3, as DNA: TGTGCCAGCAGCCAAGGTGGGACAGGGACCGGCTACACCTTC. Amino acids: CASSQGGTGTGYTF.

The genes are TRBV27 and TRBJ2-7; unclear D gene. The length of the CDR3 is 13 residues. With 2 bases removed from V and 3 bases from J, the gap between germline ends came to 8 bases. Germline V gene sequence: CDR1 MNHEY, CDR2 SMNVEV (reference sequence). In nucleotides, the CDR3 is TGTGCCAGCAGTTTACCAGGCCACTACGAGCAGTACTTC. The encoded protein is CASSLPGHYEQYF.

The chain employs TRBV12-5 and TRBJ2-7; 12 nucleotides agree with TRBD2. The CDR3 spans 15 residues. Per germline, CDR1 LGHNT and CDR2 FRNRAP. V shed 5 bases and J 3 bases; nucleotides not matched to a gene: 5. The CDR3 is CASGPGLAGSYEQYF. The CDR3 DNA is TGTGCTAGTGGTCCGGGACTAGCGGGCAGCTACGAGCAGTACTTC.

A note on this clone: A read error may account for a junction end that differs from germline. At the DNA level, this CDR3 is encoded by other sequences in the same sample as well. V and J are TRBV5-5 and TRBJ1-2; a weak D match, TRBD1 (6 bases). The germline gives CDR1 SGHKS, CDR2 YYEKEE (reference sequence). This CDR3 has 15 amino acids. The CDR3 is CASSLAQGRDYGYTF. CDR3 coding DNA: TGTGCCAGCAGCTTGGCGCAGGGGAGGGACTATGGCTACACTTTC.